This T cell receptor (beta chain) comes out of a study of blood T cell repertoires in COVID-19. Study summary: Samples of COVID-19 (acute and convalescent) were obtained from the United States, Italy and Spain. PBMCs, B-cell-depleted T cells, or T cells were the source of the cDNA or gDNA that made up the material.

Germline V lookup: CDR1 GTSNPN, CDR2 SVGIG (reference sequence). Deletions cut 2 bases from V and 7 bases from J, with 23 bases between. CDR3 size: 16 residues. Those enrolled in Seattle joined during active infection and were followed longitudinally afterward. In the authors' methods: Nucleated cell number was recorded as an estimate derived from reference gene primer amplification. Method: immunoSEQ multiplex PCR; TCRdb's copy keeps in-frame clones and lacks some. The DNA was the basis for D and trimming; V, J and clone size are from that table. The repertoire holds about 130,000 clones, roughly 77% seen once, with 4.5% to 5% in the top ten.

The sample comprised peripheral blood. V is TRBV30 and J is TRBJ1-2, with D possibly TRBD1 on 6 matching bases. The sequence was collected from a woman in her seventies with COVID-19, enrolled during active disease. The CDR3 DNA follows: TGTGCCTGGAGTTGGGGGGGCCCTTCCGATCCGAGTGGCTACACCTTC. This sequence encodes CAWSWGGPSDPSGYTF.